This TCR beta chain was observed in a study of blood T cell repertoires in COVID-19. The sample holds a few counts of this clone. From germline, CDR1 is MNHEY and CDR2 SMNVEV (reference sequence). The CDR3 extends over 17 amino acids. V lost 3 bases and J lost 5, with 22 bases in between. Sequenced by immunoSEQ multiplex PCR; TCRdb stores in-frame clones only, minus some. The sample carries roughly 250,000 clones, 75% to 90% recorded once. This receptor was identified in a man aged 55-75 years who had recovered from COVID-19. The specimen sequenced was peripheral blood. The chain combines TRBV27 with TRBJ1-2, with a tentative D call TRBD1 (6 bases). CDR3 DNA sequence: TGTGCCAGCAGTTTTAGGACAGAAACCTCCGTGGGATATGGCTACACCTTC. Translated: CASSFRTETSVGYGYTF.